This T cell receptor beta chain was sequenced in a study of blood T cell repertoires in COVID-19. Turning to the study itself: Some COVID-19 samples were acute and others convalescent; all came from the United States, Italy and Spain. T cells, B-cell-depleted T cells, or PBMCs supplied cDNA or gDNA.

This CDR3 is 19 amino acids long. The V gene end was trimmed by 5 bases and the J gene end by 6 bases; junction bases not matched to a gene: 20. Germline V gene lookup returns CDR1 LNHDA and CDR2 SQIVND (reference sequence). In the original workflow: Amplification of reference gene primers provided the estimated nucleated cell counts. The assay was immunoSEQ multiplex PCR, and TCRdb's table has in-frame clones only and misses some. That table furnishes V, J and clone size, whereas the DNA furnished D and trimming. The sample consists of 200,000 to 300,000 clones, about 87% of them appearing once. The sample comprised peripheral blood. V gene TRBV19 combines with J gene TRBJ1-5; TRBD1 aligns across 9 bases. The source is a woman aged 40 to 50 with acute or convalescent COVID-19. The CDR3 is CASSSGQGTAYLPSQPQHF. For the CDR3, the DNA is TGTGCCAGTAGTTCCGGACAGGGGACAGCTTACCTTCCCAGTCAGCCCCAGCATTTT.